This T cell receptor (beta chain) stems from a study of Ad26.COV2.S vaccination and SARS-CoV-2 variants. The treatment was: some 20 received Ad26.COV2.S at low or high dose, single or two shots; roughly 5 received placebo; per-sample allocation not given. Samples were taken on day 63 after the first vaccine or placebo injection. Sequencing was performed with immunoSEQ multiplex PCR; in TCRdb, only in-frame clones are kept and a portion is missing. The sample carries around 320,000 clones, about nine tenths recorded once. CDR1 and CDR2 from the germline V gene are MNHEY and SVGAGI. This CDR3 region has 13 residues. V lost 7 bases and J lost 8, with 17 bases in between.

This sequence originates from a person between 18 and 59 years old who received the Ad26.COV2.S COVID-19 vaccine or a placebo. The sequenced sample was peripheral blood, obtained in a trial of Ad26.COV2.S vaccine versus placebo. The V gene is TRBV6-5, the J gene TRBJ1-1; D possibly corresponds to TRBD1 (6 bases). The CDR3 nucleotides are TGTGCCAGCACTAGGGGGTCTGGGGGCGAAGCTTTCTTT. Translation gives CASTRGSGGEAFF.